This record concerns one TCR beta chain sequence. This sample was taken from a study of blood T cell repertoires in COVID-19. TCRdb's table, derived via immunoSEQ multiplex PCR, lists solely in-frame clones and lacks some. The repertoire consists of around 150,000 clones, with 70% to 80% occurring once and the leading ten covering roughly 4.7%. This receptor was taken from a woman aged 80 or older with active or convalescent COVID-19. The sample was peripheral blood.

This CDR3 is CASSPSRTGQETQYF. In DNA, the CDR3 is TGTGCCAGCAGTCCTTCAAGGACAGGACAAGAGACCCAGTACTTC. This chain connects TRBV27 to TRBJ2-5, with 7 bases aligning to TRBD1. Germline V CDR1 and CDR2: MNHEY, SMNVEV (reference sequence). The CDR3 length is 15 residues. The junction had 8 bases not matched to a gene; V was cut back by 5 bases and J by 2 bases.